These 4 T cell receptor beta chains were sequenced from one sample in a study of T cells after yellow fever vaccination. TCRdb used MiXCR to reprocess the 5' RACE reads, holding one entry per CDR3 protein. Of under 350,000 distinct CDR3 sequences listed, about 4% are singletons. The sequencing here drew on PBMCs, taken 5 days after the yellow fever booster vaccination. The receptors were gathered from a man in his late teens or twenties who received the YFV17D yellow fever vaccine.

This clonotype occurred many times. The J gene is TRBJ1-4, the V gene TRBV20-1, with D uncertain. Germline CDR1 is DFQATT and CDR2 is SNEGSKA (reference sequence). The CDR3 has 12 residues. V lost 5 bases and J lost 7, with 11 bases in between. The DNA for the CDR3 is TGCAGTGCTCCCCTCGTTCGTGAAAAACTGTTTTTT. Protein sequence: CSAPLVREKLFF.

This clonotype was observed a handful of times. CDR3 in amino acids: CASSLDGGPYEQYV. In nucleotides, the CDR3 is TGCGCCAGCAGCTTGGATGGGGGCCCCTACGAGCAGTACGTC. This chain joins TRBV5-1 and TRBJ2-7, with a possible D match to TRBD1 (6 bases). V lost 0 bases, J lost 2 bases, and 9 bases lay in between. Germline values: CDR1 SGHRS, CDR2 YFSETQ. There are 14 residues in the CDR3.

The chain joins TRBV10-3 to TRBJ1-2; 7 nucleotides align to TRBD1. With 11 bases clipped from V and 5 bases from J, the junction kept 11 bases outside the gene matches. There are 13 residues in the CDR3. Germline lookup yields CDR1 ENHRY and CDR2 SYGVKD. The CDR3 DNA reads TGTGCCGCAACCAATGAGGGGGCTTATGGCTACACCTTC. Protein: CAATNEGAYGYTF.

The chain links TRBV5-1 to TRBJ2-7; TRBD1 matches at 9 bases. Looked up from germline, CDR1 is SGHRS and CDR2 is YFSETQ. V lost 4 bases and J lost 7; bases outside the gene matches: 9. CDR3 size: 14 residues. This CDR3 is CASSPGTGLGEQYV. CDR3 nucleotide sequence: TGCGCCAGCAGCCCCGGGACAGGGTTGGGGGAGCAGTACGTC.